A single sample is the source of the 23 T cell receptor beta chains below, sequenced in a study of STAT3 mutations in large granular lymphocyte leukemia. Findings and caveats of the study: In T-cell large granular lymphocyte leukemia, about half of patients showed multiple immunodominant subclonotypes.

Profiling relied on immunoSEQ multiplex PCR, and the TCRdb table lists in-frame clones only, not all of them. Of about 1,600 clones listed, about 88% are singletons. Antigens for these TCRs are unknown. Sequenced material: peripheral blood mononuclear cells. These receptors were collected from a middle-aged woman with T-cell large granular lymphocyte leukemia. Some clones in this sample may be carry-over from other donors' samples.

This chain joins TRBV7-9 and TRBJ1-1, with D hard to call. The germline V gene encodes CDR1 SEHNR and CDR2 FQNEAQ (reference sequence). The V end was cut by 2 bases, the J end by 0 bases, with 4 bases between. This CDR3 comprises 13 residues. The CDR3 DNA reads as TGTGCCAGCAGCTTATACATGAACACTGAAGCTTTCTTT. This translates into CASSLYMNTEAFF. Variable domain in full (rest from reference TRBV7-9 and TRBJ1-1): DTGVSQNPRHKITKRGQNVTFRCDPISEHNRLYWYRQTLGQGPEFLTYFQNEAQLEKSRLLSDRFSAERPKGSFSTLEIQRTEQGDSAMYLCASSLYMNTEAFFGQGTRLTVV.

The chain employs TRBV6-6 and TRBJ1-6, with D tentatively TRBD1 (5 bases). Germline lookup yields CDR1 MNHNY and CDR2 SVGAGI (reference sequence). The V end was cut by 8 bases, the J end by 6 bases, with 14 bases between. The CDR3 is made up of 14 amino acids. CDR3 sequence (DNA): TGTGCCAGCCATAAGGGTCAGGGTAATTCACCCCTCCACTTT. Residues: CASHKGQGNSPLHF.

The V gene is TRBV4-2, the J gene TRBJ1-5, with 8 bases aligning to TRBD1. Germline CDR1 reads LGHNA; CDR2 reads YNFKEQ. With 0 bases clipped from V and 6 bases from J, the junction kept 4 bases outside the gene matches. CDR3 size: 15 residues. The CDR3 is CASSQDGQGSQPQHF. The CDR3 coding sequence is TGTGCCAGCAGCCAAGATGGACAGGGAAGTCAGCCCCAGCATTTT.

The CDR3: CASSPRGGSLGNTIYF. In nucleotides, the CDR3 is TGTGCCAGCAGCCCGAGGGGGGGCTCTCTCGGAAACACCATATATTTT. This chain joins TRBV5-6 and TRBJ1-3, with a weak D call TRBD1 (6 bases). Germline V gives CDR1 SGHDT, CDR2 YYEEEE. The V and J ends lost 4 bases and 4 bases respectively, with 18 bases between them. The CDR3 has 16 amino acids.

The chain links TRBV7-8 to TRBJ2-7, with D perhaps TRBD1 (5 bases). The CDR3 has 15 residues. From germline, CDR1 is SGHVS and CDR2 FQNEAQ. Trimming pared 6 bases from V and 1 base from J, leaving 16 bases between. The CDR3 coding sequence is TGTGCCAGCAGACCCCGGCAGGGTCCTTCCTACGAGCAGTACTTC. Protein sequence: CASRPRQGPSYEQYF.

V usage is TRBV18 and J usage is TRBJ1-1; TRBD1 matches 8 bases. The CDR3 is made up of 15 amino acids. Trimming at V came to 5 bases and at J to 1 base, leaving 6 bases not matched to a gene. Looked up from germline, CDR1 is KGHSH and CDR2 is LQKENI. The CDR3 spells CASSISGTGNTEAFF. The CDR3 nucleotides are TGTGCCAGCTCAATTTCCGGGACAGGGAACACTGAAGCTTTCTTT.

The chain combines TRBV6-1 with TRBJ1-2; tentative D call: TRBD1 (5 bases). Germline CDR1 MNHNS, CDR2 SASEGT. Trimming took 3 bases from V and 2 from J, leaving 13 bases between them. This CDR3 has 15 residues. The DNA of the CDR3 is TGTGCCAGCAGTGAGCCCGCGGCAGGGAACTATGGCTACACCTTC. This gives the protein CASSEPAAGNYGYTF.

The chain has TRBV4-1 and TRBJ1-1; D gene ambiguous. Trimming removed 1 base at V and 0 bases at J, with 18 bases between. This CDR3 has 18 amino acids. The germline gives CDR1 MGHRA, CDR2 YSYEKL. CDR3 nucleotides: TGCGCCAGCAGCCAAGCGACCCTCAGGATCTACATGAACACTGAAGCTTTCTTT. Protein: CASSQATLRIYMNTEAFF.

The rearrangement joins TRBV4-2 to TRBJ2-5; 9 bases fit TRBD2. V gave up 0 bases and J gave up 7 bases; unmatched junction bases: 9. The CDR3 extends over 16 amino acids. Germline-derived CDR1 and CDR2 are LGHNA and YNFKEQ. CDR3 sequence (DNA): TGTGCCAGCAGCCAAGATGGAGCGGGAGGCCTAGGGACCCAGTACTTC. Amino acid sequence: CASSQDGAGGLGTQYF.

The V gene is TRBV6-5, the J gene TRBJ2-1, with D tentatively TRBD1 (6 bases). The CDR3 has 15 amino acids. Trimming shortened V by 6 bases and J by 2 bases, and 14 bases separated the two germline ends. The germline V gene has CDR1 MNHEY and CDR2 SVGAGI. CDR3 sequence: CASRTTGDTYNEQFF. For the CDR3, the DNA is TGTGCCAGCAGGACGACTGGGGACACCTACAATGAGCAGTTCTTC.

The rearrangement uses TRBV4-3 and TRBJ1-2; unclear D gene. Germline V gives CDR1 LGHNA, CDR2 YSLEER. The CDR3 runs 15 residues. V was clipped by 0 bases and J by 0 bases, with 8 bases between them. The DNA for the CDR3 is TGCGCCAGCAGCCAAGAAAGAGACGCTAACTATGGCTACACCTTC. Translation gives CASSQERDANYGYTF.

The genes are TRBV9 and TRBJ2-3; D not certain. V lost 0 bases and J lost 6, with 11 bases in between. There are 14 residues in the CDR3. Germline CDR1 and CDR2: SGDLS and YYNGEE. CDR3 coding DNA: TGTGCCAGCAGCGTAGGTTCGGAAGAGGATACGCAGTATTTT. Its translation: CASSVGSEEDTQYF.

The chain links TRBV7-9 to TRBJ2-7, with D possibly matching TRBD1 (7 bases). V lost 1 base and J lost 6, with 16 bases in between. The length of the CDR3 is 15 residues. Germline CDR1 is SEHNR and CDR2 is FQNEAQ (reference sequence). In DNA form, the CDR3 reads TGTGCCAGCAGCTTAGGCCTGCACAGGGGAGGCGAGCAGTACTTC. Translated, it gives CASSLGLHRGGEQYF.

V and J are TRBV18 and TRBJ1-2; the D gene is possibly TRBD1 (6 bases). V lost 3 bases to trimming and J lost 4 bases, with 9 bases between them. This CDR3 contains 13 residues. Looked up from germline, CDR1 is KGHSH and CDR2 is LQKENI. The DNA for the CDR3 is TGTGCCAGCTCACCGGACAGCCGCTATGGCTACACCTTC. This translates into CASSPDSRYGYTF.

The chain joins TRBV30 to TRBJ2-7; D is possibly TRBD1 (5 bases). V lost 1 base and J lost 4, with 14 bases in between. Germline-derived CDR1 and CDR2 are GTSNPN and SVGIG (reference sequence). The CDR3 contains 14 residues. The CDR3, as DNA: TGTGCCTGGAGTGGGACGGGCGCAGGGTACGAGCAGTACTTC. Amino acids: CAWSGTGAGYEQYF.

This chain uses TRBV5-1 with TRBJ1-1, with D hard to call. V lost 6 bases, J lost 1 base, and 19 bases lay in between. The CDR3 extends over 16 amino acids. CDR1 and CDR2 from the germline V gene are SGHRS and YFSETQ. CDR3 region: CASTTNLLGGNTEAFF. The CDR3 nucleotides read TGCGCCAGCACCACCAACTTACTGGGAGGGAACACTGAAGCTTTCTTT.

This clone showed up just once. Here the CDR3 reads CASSAGQGARDEQYF. CDR3 nucleotide sequence: TGTGCCAGCAGCGCCGGACAGGGGGCGCGGGACGAGCAGTACTTC. V is TRBV5-4 and J is TRBJ2-7, with 11 nucleotides matching TRBD1. The ends lost 4 bases at V and 5 bases at J; junction bases unmatched: 8. The CDR3 is 15 residues long. Germline-derived CDR1 and CDR2 are SGHNT and YYREEE (reference sequence). The variable domain in full, with the rest retrieved from reference TRBV5-4 and TRBJ2-7, is ETGVTQSPTHLIKTRGQQVTLRCSSQSGHNTVSWYQQALGQGPQFIFQYYREEENGRGNFPPRFSGLQFPNYSSELNVNALELDDSALYLCASSAGQGARDEQYFGPGTRLTVT.

The genes are TRBV7-8 and TRBJ2-1, with 11 bases aligning to TRBD1. V was pared by 5 bases and J by 9 bases, with 12 bases of the junction left unmatched. Germline V lookup: CDR1 SGHVS, CDR2 FQNEAQ. CDR3 length: 16 residues. This CDR3 is CASSSGDRGRVIEQFF. The CDR3 bases are TGTGCCAGCAGCAGTGGGGACAGGGGGAGAGTAATTGAGCAGTTCTTC.

This chain joins TRBV19 and TRBJ1-1; a possible D gene is TRBD1 (6 bases). With 10 bases removed from V and 10 bases from J, the gap between germline ends came to 22 bases. The germline V gene encodes CDR1 LNHDA and CDR2 SQIVND (reference sequence). CDR3 length: 13 residues. Here the CDR3 DNA reads TGTGCCACTCGGGGACAAAGAATACAAGGAGCTTTCTTT. Its translation: CATRGQRIQGAFF.

V gene TRBV15 combines with J gene TRBJ1-5; D might be TRBD1 (5 bases). The CDR3 totals 14 residues. Germline V gene data show CDR1 as LNHNV and CDR2 as YYDKDF (reference sequence). The germline V and J ends were trimmed by 1 base and 7 bases, with 11 bases remaining between them. This CDR3 is CATSRVGGIQPQHF. The CDR3 bases are TGTGCCACCAGCAGAGTCGGGGGGATCCAGCCCCAGCATTTT.

The rearrangement uses TRBV7-2 and TRBJ2-1; the D gene is possibly TRBD2 (7 bases). Trimming took off 1 base at V and 6 bases at J, with 16 bases between the two ends. This CDR3 has 16 residues. Germline V gives CDR1 SGHTA, CDR2 FQGNSA. The CDR3 is CASSLGGGGARNEQFF. The CDR3 DNA is TGTGCCAGCAGCTTAGGTGGAGGGGGGGCCCGCAATGAGCAGTTCTTC.

J is TRBJ2-5 and V is TRBV5-1; D uncertain. The V end lost 0 bases, the J end lost 7 bases, and 13 bases lay between the germline ends. This CDR3 comprises 14 residues. Germline CDR1 reads SGHRS; CDR2 reads YFSETQ. The CDR3 nucleotides read TGCGCCAGCAGCTTGGGGTCTCTTAAGGGGACCCAGTACTTC. Its translation is CASSLGSLKGTQYF.

The chain combines TRBV5-1 with TRBJ2-7; 10 nucleotides align to TRBD1. This CDR3 is 15 amino acids long. The V gene's germline CDR1 is SGHRS and CDR2 YFSETQ. Trimming cost V 4 bases and J 6 bases; bases outside gene matches: 10. CDR3 sequence reads: CASSPTGTGETEQYF. In nucleotides, the CDR3 is TGCGCCAGCAGCCCCACCGGGACAGGGGAGACCGAGCAGTACTTC.